A selection of T cell receptor beta chains follows, all from one sample in a study of shared clonotypes between healthy human individuals. Profiled with immunoSEQ multiplex PCR; TCRdb holds only in-frame clones, not every one. The sample lists about a million clones, approximately 75% seen once, with about 0.89% in the top ten. Sequencing was carried out using memory CD4+ T cells from PBMCs. The receptors here all came from a man between 18 and 29 years old in good health. Some clones in this sample may be carry-over from other donors' samples. Each CDR3 is given without its conserved first and last residue. Fields, in order: V gene, J gene, CDR3 protein.

>TRBV6-1|TRBJ2-1
ASSEQRDNEQF
>TRBV30|TRBJ2-7
AWSVWGSSYEQY
>TRBV7-2|TRBJ1-4
ASSYETGGKLF
>TRBV18|TRBJ1-4
ASSPLVATNEKLF
>TRBV28|TRBJ1-2
ASIRGLTNYGYT
>TRBV28|TRBJ2-5
ASSLSGGGETQY
>TRBV19|TRBJ2-5
ASSIVGGAKETQY
>TRBV25-1|TRBJ2-7
ASNPPGQAAYEQY
>TRBV12-5|TRBJ2-5
ASGLVEQGTQY
>TRBV27|TRBJ2-2
ASSLSVSGDTTGELF
>TRBV27|TRBJ2-5
ASSGPAIAETQY
>TRBV19|TRBJ2-5
ASSAHRGQETQY
>TRBV28|TRBJ1-2
ASSFLYLGGYT
>TRBV5-4|TRBJ2-1
ASSLWLLAGASEKF
>TRBV7-9|TRBJ1-5
ASGPGDGNQPQH
>TRBV6-5|TRBJ2-7
ASSYFGGSYEQY
>TRBV4-2|TRBJ2-1
ASSRRGQGGNNEQF
>TRBV11-2|TRBJ1-4
ASSYRQGTNEKLF
>TRBV7-8|TRBJ1-4
ASSIPYGPDPTTNEKLF
>TRBV7-8|TRBJ2-7
ASSLVAGGGVYEQY
>TRBV28|TRBJ1-5
ASQALLQPQH
>TRBV7-6|TRBJ2-2
ASSLGGLTTGELF
>TRBV6-6|TRBJ1-5
ASSGERNQPQH
>TRBV6-5|TRBJ2-1
ASKSGDSEQF
>TRBV28|TRBJ2-3
ASTSLAGARGDTQY
>TRBV5-1|TRBJ1-1
ASSYGHQYTEAF
>TRBV28|TRBJ2-6
ASRSTTGQASPSSGANVLT
>TRBV30|TRBJ2-7
AWSRGRQGYEQY
>TRBV19|TRBJ2-2
ASSQSIVGAGELF
>TRBV9|TRBJ2-2
ATAGNTGELF
>TRBV7-9|TRBJ2-1
ASSSSGGRNEQF
>TRBV5-5|TRBJ2-3
ASSLVPAGGLGDTQY
>TRBV5-1|TRBJ1-1
ASSAEMGQDNTEAF
>TRBV7-2|TRBJ2-3
ASSRESTYTDTQY
>TRBV5-1|TRBJ2-2
ASRGFLQGTGELF
>TRBV2|TRBJ1-5
ASSEPWNSNQPQH
>TRBV7-9|TRBJ1-5
ASSLVSGGRGQPQH
>TRBV2|TRBJ1-4
ASSEGEGATNEKLF
>TRBV2|TRBJ2-7
ASRLLLGDYEQY
>TRBV7-2|TRBJ1-2
ASSLWTVKEDGYT
>TRBV18|TRBJ1-4
ASSQGQGIVWEKLF
>TRBV12-5|TRBJ2-1
ASGLAPGTSGSNEQF
>TRBV9|TRBJ2-3
ASSVGLVSTDTQY
>TRBV7-8|TRBJ2-7
ASSSDAEGYVQQY
>TRBV11-2|TRBJ2-5
ASAGTGGETQY
>TRBV6-6|TRBJ1-1
AIRERQGMNTEAF
>TRBV5-4|TRBJ1-2
ASSAHQRGYT
>TRBV6-5|TRBJ1-3
ASSGSTNTIY
>TRBV18|TRBJ1-2
ASSQRDPPSYT
>TRBV9|TRBJ2-7
ASSVLGDSYEQY
>TRBV20-1|TRBJ2-1
SAPGYNEQF
>TRBV7-3|TRBJ2-7
ASSLFGSGMNEQY
>TRBV6-1|TRBJ1-5
ASSEPQISNQPQH
>TRBV28|TRBJ1-5
ASNPLAGNQPQH
>TRBV5-1|TRBJ1-1
ASSLESRNTEAF
>TRBV5-3|TRBJ2-3
ARSWRGSTDTQY
>TRBV7-2|TRBJ2-2
ASTRRRTGELF
>TRBV10-3|TRBJ1-1
AIRRGQDALNTEAF
>TRBV10-1|TRBJ2-5
ASSPSGQGFPEETQY